This is a list of T cell receptor beta chains from one sample in a study of graft-versus-host responses after intestinal transplantation. The antigens of these receptors remain unknown. Clones were read by immunoSEQ multiplex PCR, and TCRdb kept only the in-frame ones, dropping some. Of about 120,000 clones listed, roughly 96% are singletons. This specimen was unstimulated CD8+ T cells sorted from spleen or lymph node cells, taken before intestinal transplant. These receptors all come from a human donor who received an intestinal transplant. Both conserved end residues are part of each CDR3. The order of the fields is D gene, V gene, clone size, J gene, CDR3 DNA, CDR3 protein. D genes are given only for firm matches. Clone size is not always given. Where it is, it says once, few, many or a class for expanded clones.

D gene: NA
V gene: TRBV30
clone size: NA
J gene: TRBJ1-1
CDR3 DNA: TGTGCCTGGAGTGGGATTATGAACACTGAAGCTTTCTTT
CDR3 protein: CAWSGIMNTEAFF

D gene: TRBD2
V gene: TRBV27
clone size: NA
J gene: TRBJ2-1
CDR3 DNA: TGTGCCAGCACCCGAGCGGGGTCCTACAATGAGCAGTTCTTC
CDR3 protein: CASTRAGSYNEQFF

D gene: NA
V gene: TRBV6-1
clone size: NA
J gene: TRBJ1-2
CDR3 DNA: TGTGCCAGCAGTGAGAGCAGATATAACTATGGCTACACCTTC
CDR3 protein: CASSESRYNYGYTF

D gene: TRBD2
V gene: TRBV5-1
clone size: NA
J gene: TRBJ2-1
CDR3 DNA: TGCGCCAGCAGCTTGACTAGCGGGAGGGATGAGCAGTTCTTC
CDR3 protein: CASSLTSGRDEQFF

D gene: TRBD2
V gene: TRBV18
clone size: NA
J gene: TRBJ2-7
CDR3 DNA: TGTGCCAGCTCACCCTTAGGGACTAGCGGAAGCTCCTACGAGCAGTACTTC
CDR3 protein: CASSPLGTSGSSYEQYF

D gene: NA
V gene: TRBV10-3
clone size: NA
J gene: TRBJ1-5
CDR3 DNA: TGTGCCATCAGCGCTAGCAGGGAGGGCAATCAGCCCCAGCATTTT
CDR3 protein: CAISASREGNQPQHF

D gene: NA
V gene: TRBV30
clone size: NA
J gene: TRBJ2-7
CDR3 DNA: TGTGCCTGGAGTCATGGCCGGGGGCCTGCCTACGAGCAGTACTTC
CDR3 protein: CAWSHGRGPAYEQYF

D gene: TRBD1
V gene: TRBV5-6
clone size: NA
J gene: TRBJ1-1
CDR3 DNA: TGTGCCAGCAGCTGGGACAGCCGAATGATTGAAGCTTTCTTT
CDR3 protein: CASSWDSRMIEAFF

D gene: TRBD2
V gene: TRBV4-2
clone size: NA
J gene: TRBJ2-7
CDR3 DNA: TGTGCCAGCAGCCGAGGACTAGCGGGAGGCCCCTACGAGCAGTACTTC
CDR3 protein: CASSRGLAGGPYEQYF

D gene: NA
V gene: TRBV6-5
clone size: NA
J gene: TRBJ2-7
CDR3 DNA: TGTGCCAGCAGTCAAAACGCCCGACGCTGGAACGAGCAGTACTTC
CDR3 protein: CASSQNARRWNEQYF

D gene: NA
V gene: TRBV27
clone size: NA
J gene: TRBJ2-5
CDR3 DNA: TGTGCCAGCAGTTTGAGACTACCGAAAGAGACCCAGTACTTC
CDR3 protein: CASSLRLPKETQYF

D gene: TRBD1
V gene: TRBV11-2
clone size: NA
J gene: TRBJ2-7
CDR3 DNA: TGTGCCAGCAGCTTATCGGGACAGACTCACGAGCAGTACTTC
CDR3 protein: CASSLSGQTHEQYF

D gene: NA
V gene: TRBV9
clone size: NA
J gene: TRBJ2-7
CDR3 DNA: TGTGCCAGCAGCGTAGTGGCAGGGAGCAACTACGAGCAGTACTTC
CDR3 protein: CASSVVAGSNYEQYF

D gene: NA
V gene: TRBV9
clone size: NA
J gene: TRBJ2-3
CDR3 DNA: TGTGCCAGCAGCGTAGGAGGGGGGGATACGCAGTATTTT
CDR3 protein: CASSVGGGDTQYF

D gene: TRBD2
V gene: TRBV7-3
clone size: NA
J gene: TRBJ2-1
CDR3 DNA: TGTGCCAGCAGCCCCACACCGTCACTAGCGGGAGGGCCCGATGAGCAGTTCTTC
CDR3 protein: CASSPTPSLAGGPDEQFF

D gene: TRBD2
V gene: TRBV4-1
clone size: NA
J gene: TRBJ2-2
CDR3 DNA: TGCGCCAGCAGCCAAGCCATATTGCGGCGGGAGTCCACCGGGGAGCTGTTTTTT
CDR3 protein: CASSQAILRRESTGELFF

D gene: NA
V gene: TRBV28
clone size: NA
J gene: TRBJ1-1
CDR3 DNA: TGTGCCAGCAGGAACCCGGGACACATGAACACTGAAGCTTTCTTT
CDR3 protein: CASRNPGHMNTEAFF

D gene: NA
V gene: TRBV4-1
clone size: NA
J gene: TRBJ2-7
CDR3 DNA: TGCGCCAGCAGCCAGGCCTACGAGCAGTACTTC
CDR3 protein: CASSQAYEQYF

D gene: NA
V gene: TRBV4-3
clone size: once
J gene: TRBJ2-7
CDR3 DNA: TGCGCCAGCAGCCAAGACGGGTTTGCTGGTTATGAGCAGTACTTC
CDR3 protein: CASSQDGFAGYEQYF

D gene: NA
V gene: TRBV27
clone size: NA
J gene: TRBJ2-5
CDR3 DNA: TGTGCCAGCAGTCTCTCAGGGGTACAAGAGACCCAGTACTTC
CDR3 protein: CASSLSGVQETQYF

D gene: NA
V gene: TRBV12-5
clone size: NA
J gene: TRBJ2-5
CDR3 DNA: TGTGCTAGTGGTCATCAAGAGACCCAGTACTTC
CDR3 protein: CASGHQETQYF

D gene: NA
V gene: TRBV7-9
clone size: few
J gene: TRBJ1-2
CDR3 DNA: TGTGCCAGCAGCTTGGGCCCTGGACCCCTAAACTATGGCTACACCTTC
CDR3 protein: CASSLGPGPLNYGYTF

D gene: NA
V gene: TRBV27
clone size: NA
J gene: TRBJ1-3
CDR3 DNA: TGTGCCAGCAGTTTATATGGTAATGGAAACACCATATATTTT
CDR3 protein: CASSLYGNGNTIYF

D gene: TRBD2
V gene: TRBV7-8
clone size: NA
J gene: TRBJ2-7
CDR3 DNA: TGTGCCAGCAGCTTAGACGGGACTAGCGGAGAGTACTTC
CDR3 protein: CASSLDGTSGEYF

D gene: NA
V gene: TRBV11-3
clone size: NA
J gene: TRBJ2-1
CDR3 DNA: TGTGCCAGCAGCTTAGGTCGGGACTTAAACAATGAGCAGTTCTTC
CDR3 protein: CASSLGRDLNNEQFF

D gene: TRBD2
V gene: TRBV5-5
clone size: NA
J gene: TRBJ2-7
CDR3 DNA: TGTGCCAGCAGCCAAGAGGCTAGCGGAGGATACGAGCAGTACTTC
CDR3 protein: CASSQEASGGYEQYF

D gene: NA
V gene: TRBV25-1
clone size: NA
J gene: TRBJ2-1
CDR3 DNA: TGTGCCAGCAGCGGGGCAAGCAATGAGCAGTTCTTC
CDR3 protein: CASSGASNEQFF

D gene: NA
V gene: TRBV4-1
clone size: NA
J gene: TRBJ2-5
CDR3 DNA: TGCGCCAGCAGCTCCCAACATAACCCAGAGACCCAGTACTTC
CDR3 protein: CASSSQHNPETQYF

D gene: NA
V gene: TRBV5-6
clone size: once
J gene: TRBJ2-7
CDR3 DNA: TGTGCCAGCAGACGGACCCGCGATAACTACGAGCAGTACTTC
CDR3 protein: CASRRTRDNYEQYF

D gene: NA
V gene: TRBV6-5
clone size: NA
J gene: TRBJ1-1
CDR3 DNA: TGTGCCAGCAGTTATGGGACCCATAAAAACACTGAAGCTTTCTTT
CDR3 protein: CASSYGTHKNTEAFF

D gene: NA
V gene: TRBV4-3
clone size: NA
J gene: TRBJ2-1
CDR3 DNA: TGCGCCAGCAGCCAAGGGGGCAGGATCTCCTACAATGAGCAGTTCTTC
CDR3 protein: CASSQGGRISYNEQFF

D gene: NA
V gene: TRBV19
clone size: NA
J gene: TRBJ2-7
CDR3 DNA: TGTGCCAGTAGAGGGGCCTACTACGAGCAGTACTTC
CDR3 protein: CASRGAYYEQYF

D gene: NA
V gene: TRBV5-6
clone size: NA
J gene: TRBJ2-7
CDR3 DNA: TGTGCCAGCACCTCAGGAGGGGGTTTGTACGAGCAGTACTTC
CDR3 protein: CASTSGGGLYEQYF

D gene: NA
V gene: TRBV5-1
clone size: NA
J gene: TRBJ2-3
CDR3 DNA: TGCGCCAGCAGCTCGGACGGCCACACAGATACGCAGTATTTT
CDR3 protein: CASSSDGHTDTQYF

D gene: NA
V gene: TRBV13
clone size: once
J gene: TRBJ2-1
CDR3 DNA: TGTGCCAGCAGCCCCCAGAAGGATGAGCAGTTCTTC
CDR3 protein: CASSPQKDEQFF

D gene: TRBD2
V gene: TRBV28
clone size: NA
J gene: TRBJ2-3
CDR3 DNA: TGTGCCAGCAGTTTAACTAGCGGGATCATAGATACGCAGTATTTT
CDR3 protein: CASSLTSGIIDTQYF

D gene: NA
V gene: TRBV6-5
clone size: NA
J gene: TRBJ2-7
CDR3 DNA: TGTGCCAGCAGTTACACGGACAGCTACGAGCAGTACTTC
CDR3 protein: CASSYTDSYEQYF

D gene: TRBD2
V gene: TRBV5-1
clone size: NA
J gene: TRBJ2-7
CDR3 DNA: TGCGCCAGCAGCCCCCTGGGACTAGCGAGAACCTACGAGCAGTACTTC
CDR3 protein: CASSPLGLARTYEQYF

D gene: TRBD2
V gene: TRBV4-1
clone size: NA
J gene: TRBJ2-7
CDR3 DNA: TGCGCCAGCAGCCTCGCCTCGGGAGGGGAGCAGTACTTC
CDR3 protein: CASSLASGGEQYF

D gene: TRBD2
V gene: TRBV7-9
clone size: once
J gene: TRBJ2-1
CDR3 DNA: TGTGCCAGCAGCCCGTCTAGCGGAGGAAACTCCTACAATGAGCAGTTCTTC
CDR3 protein: CASSPSSGGNSYNEQFF

D gene: TRBD2
V gene: TRBV27
clone size: NA
J gene: TRBJ2-7
CDR3 DNA: TGTGCCAGCAGTTTGCTTAGCGGGGAATCCTACGAGCAGTACTTC
CDR3 protein: CASSLLSGESYEQYF

D gene: NA
V gene: TRBV13
clone size: NA
J gene: TRBJ1-1
CDR3 DNA: TGTGCCAGCAGCTTAGGCGGGACGGGCGGGAACACTGAAGCTTTCTTT
CDR3 protein: CASSLGGTGGNTEAFF

D gene: NA
V gene: TRBV5-6
clone size: NA
J gene: TRBJ2-5
CDR3 DNA: TGTGCCAGCAGCTTGGCAGGGAAAGAGACCCAGTACTTC
CDR3 protein: CASSLAGKETQYF

D gene: TRBD1
V gene: TRBV2
clone size: NA
J gene: TRBJ1-5
CDR3 DNA: TGTGCCAGCAGTGAATGGGACAGGAACAATCAGCCCCAGCATTTT
CDR3 protein: CASSEWDRNNQPQHF

D gene: NA
V gene: TRBV7-3
clone size: NA
J gene: TRBJ2-5
CDR3 DNA: TGTGCCAGCAGCTTACAGGGCGCACCCCAAGAGACCCAGTACTTC
CDR3 protein: CASSLQGAPQETQYF

D gene: TRBD2
V gene: TRBV9
clone size: NA
J gene: TRBJ2-7
CDR3 DNA: TGTGCCAGCAGCGCGAACCCTTTCCTAGCGGGAGGCTTCTACGAGCAGTACTTC
CDR3 protein: CASSANPFLAGGFYEQYF